The rows below give T cell receptor beta chains drawn from one sample of a study of early T cells in non-severe SARS-CoV-2 infection. TCRdb reanalysed the 5' RACE reads using MiXCR and keeps one entry per CDR3 protein. Seen here are roughly 50,000 distinct CDR3 sequences, around 7.5% observed once, and the top ten hold about 9.4%. Sample: whole blood. The receptors here all came from an adult who was a healthcare worker with PCR-confirmed SARS-CoV-2 infection or an uninfected control (not recorded which). CDR3s include the opening cysteine and the closing phenylalanine or tryptophan. A D gene is named only where the DNA matches it firmly. For some rows the clone size is stated as once, few or many, or as a class when expanded; others skip it.

j_gene: TRBJ1-4; d_gene: TRBD1; abundance: -; v_gene: TRBV4-1; CDR3nt: TGCGCCAGCAGCCACACCGGGACAGATGAAAAACTGTTTTTT; CDR3aa: CASSHTGTDEKLFF
j_gene: TRBJ2-5; d_gene: TRBD1; abundance: -; v_gene: TRBV5-1; CDR3nt: TGCGCCAGCAGCGTAGGGACAGGGGCAGGAGTAGAGACCCAGTACTTC; CDR3aa: CASSVGTGAGVETQYF
j_gene: TRBJ1-6; d_gene: TRBD1; abundance: -; v_gene: TRBV5-6; CDR3nt: TGTGCCAGCAGCGATGGACAGGGAAATTCACCCCTCCACTTT; CDR3aa: CASSDGQGNSPLHF
j_gene: TRBJ2-7; d_gene: TRBD2; abundance: many; v_gene: TRBV7-9; CDR3nt: TGTGCCAGCAGCTCAGCGGGAGGACCCTACGAGCAGTACTTC; CDR3aa: CASSSAGGPYEQYF
j_gene: TRBJ1-2; d_gene: -; abundance: many; v_gene: TRBV11-2; CDR3nt: TGTGCCAGCAGCTTAGGGGGGGCTAACTATGGCTACACCTTC; CDR3aa: CASSLGGANYGYTF
j_gene: TRBJ1-5; d_gene: -; abundance: few; v_gene: TRBV11-2; CDR3nt: TGTGCCAGCAGCTTAGGGGCAGACCTCCATAGCAATCAGCCCCAGCATTTT; CDR3aa: CASSLGADLHSNQPQHF
j_gene: TRBJ1-6; d_gene: -; abundance: -; v_gene: TRBV25-1; CDR3nt: TGTGCCAGCAGGGGCGACAGGTCTAATTCACCCCTCCACTTT; CDR3aa: CASRGDRSNSPLHF
j_gene: TRBJ2-3; d_gene: -; abundance: -; v_gene: TRBV5-1; CDR3nt: TGCGCCAGCAGCCCCTATGAGAGCACAGATACGCAGTATTTT; CDR3aa: CASSPYESTDTQYF
j_gene: TRBJ2-2; d_gene: -; abundance: -; v_gene: TRBV7-6; CDR3nt: TGTGCCAGCAGGCCTGCCGGGTCCGGCTCCACCGGGGAGCTGTTTTTT; CDR3aa: CASRPAGSGSTGELFF
j_gene: TRBJ2-6; d_gene: -; abundance: many; v_gene: TRBV4-1; CDR3nt: TGCGCCAGCAGCTATTCTGGGGCCAACGTCCTGACTTTC; CDR3aa: CASSYSGANVLTF
j_gene: TRBJ2-3; d_gene: TRBD2; abundance: few; v_gene: TRBV7-6; CDR3nt: TGTGCCAGCAGCTCCCTAGCGGGAGGGCCGACAGATACGCAGTATTTT; CDR3aa: CASSSLAGGPTDTQYF
j_gene: TRBJ1-2; d_gene: -; abundance: many; v_gene: TRBV9; CDR3nt: TGTGCCAGCAGCGTACGAGTACAGGGAAACTATGGCTACACCTTC; CDR3aa: CASSVRVQGNYGYTF
j_gene: TRBJ2-1; d_gene: TRBD1; abundance: -; v_gene: TRBV19; CDR3nt: TGTGCCAGTAGTCACCGGGACAGACAAAATGAGCAGTTCTTC; CDR3aa: CASSHRDRQNEQFF
j_gene: TRBJ2-3; d_gene: TRBD1; abundance: few; v_gene: TRBV29-1; CDR3nt: TGCAGCGCTAGACAGGGGACAGATACGCAGTATTTT; CDR3aa: CSARQGTDTQYF
j_gene: TRBJ2-1; d_gene: TRBD1; abundance: many; v_gene: TRBV7-3; CDR3nt: TGTGCCAGCAGCTTAGCAGGGGGCGCGGGCAATGAGCAGTTCTTC; CDR3aa: CASSLAGGAGNEQFF
j_gene: TRBJ1-1; d_gene: -; abundance: -; v_gene: TRBV6-2/TRBV6-3; CDR3nt: TGTGCCAGCAGGACGACAGGATCCTCTGAAGCTTTCTTT; CDR3aa: CASRTTGSSEAFF
j_gene: TRBJ2-7; d_gene: -; abundance: few; v_gene: TRBV4-2; CDR3nt: TGTGCCAGCAGCCAAGGGGGGCGGGGGAAGCTCCACTACGAGCAGTACTTC; CDR3aa: CASSQGGRGKLHYEQYF
j_gene: TRBJ2-5; d_gene: -; abundance: -; v_gene: TRBV20-1; CDR3nt: TGCAGTGCTAGACGGCAGGGGCGTAGTAGAGAGACCCAGTACTTC; CDR3aa: CSARRQGRSRETQYF
j_gene: TRBJ2-7; d_gene: -; abundance: -; v_gene: TRBV3-1; CDR3nt: TGTGCCAGCAGCCAAACCCTGGACGAGCAGTACTTC; CDR3aa: CASSQTLDEQYF
j_gene: TRBJ2-1; d_gene: -; abundance: -; v_gene: TRBV18; CDR3nt: TGTGCCAGCTCACCGGCAGGCGGTGAGCAGTTCTTC; CDR3aa: CASSPAGGEQFF
j_gene: TRBJ2-4; d_gene: -; abundance: -; v_gene: TRBV7-8; CDR3nt: TGTGCCAGCAGCTTACAGCGGCGGGGAGCAGCGCGAAACATTCAGTACTTC; CDR3aa: CASSLQRRGAARNIQYF
j_gene: TRBJ2-3; d_gene: -; abundance: many; v_gene: TRBV11-2; CDR3nt: TGTGCCAGCAGCTTAGCAGCAGATACGCAGTATTTT; CDR3aa: CASSLAADTQYF
j_gene: TRBJ2-1; d_gene: -; abundance: many; v_gene: TRBV24-1; CDR3nt: TGTGCCACCAGTGATTTCCATGAGCAGTTCTTC; CDR3aa: CATSDFHEQFF
j_gene: TRBJ2-7; d_gene: TRBD1; abundance: many; v_gene: TRBV6-5; CDR3nt: TGTGCCAGCAGACCATTACCCTACCCGGGACAGGGAGACGAGCAGTACTTC; CDR3aa: CASRPLPYPGQGDEQYF
j_gene: TRBJ1-2; d_gene: -; abundance: -; v_gene: TRBV29-1; CDR3nt: TGCAGCGTTGGCGCAGGTCTGGGGGTTGGCTACACCTTC; CDR3aa: CSVGAGLGVGYTF
j_gene: TRBJ2-1; d_gene: -; abundance: few; v_gene: TRBV27; CDR3nt: TGTGCCAGCAGTTTACAGGGTACCTACAATGAGCAGTTCTTC; CDR3aa: CASSLQGTYNEQFF
j_gene: TRBJ2-7; d_gene: -; abundance: many; v_gene: TRBV27; CDR3nt: TGTGCCAGCAGTTTTCTGAGGGTTGGCTACGAGCAGTACTTC; CDR3aa: CASSFLRVGYEQYF
j_gene: TRBJ2-2; d_gene: -; abundance: many; v_gene: TRBV9; CDR3nt: TGTGCCACCTCGCTACAGCCGAACACCGGGGAGCTGTTTTTT; CDR3aa: CATSLQPNTGELFF
j_gene: TRBJ2-5; d_gene: TRBD1; abundance: many; v_gene: TRBV15; CDR3nt: TGTGCCACCAGCAGAGTGGGGGGACAGGGGGCCACGCAAGTGGAGGGCCAGTACTTC; CDR3aa: CATSRVGGQGATQVEGQYF
j_gene: TRBJ2-7; d_gene: TRBD2; abundance: -; v_gene: TRBV27; CDR3nt: TGTGCCAGCAGTTCGGGAGGGTCCTACGAGCAGTACTTC; CDR3aa: CASSSGGSYEQYF
j_gene: TRBJ1-4; d_gene: TRBD1; abundance: few; v_gene: TRBV18; CDR3nt: TGTGCCAGCTCACCAGCACGGACAGGGGAAAAACTGTTTTTT; CDR3aa: CASSPARTGEKLFF
j_gene: TRBJ2-1; d_gene: -; abundance: few; v_gene: TRBV6-2/TRBV6-3; CDR3nt: TGTGCCAGCAGTGTAACAGGGGAGCAGTTCTTC; CDR3aa: CASSVTGEQFF
j_gene: TRBJ2-7; d_gene: -; abundance: -; v_gene: TRBV29-1; CDR3nt: TGCAGCGTTTGGGGTCAGGGTACCGAGCAGTACTTC; CDR3aa: CSVWGQGTEQYF
j_gene: TRBJ1-5; d_gene: -; abundance: many; v_gene: TRBV10-3; CDR3nt: TGTGCCATCAGTGAGTCGACTTTGGGGGGCTTCAATCAGCCCCAGCATTTT; CDR3aa: CAISESTLGGFNQPQHF
j_gene: TRBJ2-7; d_gene: -; abundance: many; v_gene: TRBV7-3; CDR3nt: TGTGCCAGCAGCCCTGGACTGAGGTCGGGCGAGCAGTACTTC; CDR3aa: CASSPGLRSGEQYF
j_gene: TRBJ2-7; d_gene: -; abundance: -; v_gene: TRBV21-1; CDR3nt: TGTGCCAGCAGCAACGGCAGGACCTTCTCCTACGAGCAGTACTTC; CDR3aa: CASSNGRTFSYEQYF
j_gene: TRBJ1-1; d_gene: -; abundance: -; v_gene: TRBV14; CDR3nt: TGTGCCAGCGGAGGGGCGAACACTGAAGCTTTCTTT; CDR3aa: CASGGANTEAFF
j_gene: TRBJ2-5; d_gene: TRBD1; abundance: few; v_gene: TRBV7-9; CDR3nt: TGTGCCAGCAGTCGCGACAGGGGGAAGGAAGAGACCCAGTACTTC; CDR3aa: CASSRDRGKEETQYF
j_gene: TRBJ1-5; d_gene: -; abundance: -; v_gene: TRBV6-2/TRBV6-3; CDR3nt: TGTGCCAGCAGCCGACAGTTTAATCAGCCCCAGCATTTT; CDR3aa: CASSRQFNQPQHF